Here is one TCR beta chain with its context. As yet, its antigen is unknown. The primer mix had 60 Vbeta and 13 Jbeta primers. The data were produced by immunoSEQ multiplex PCR, yet TCRdb's version contains in-frame clones alone and is incomplete. The profile shows around 130,000 clones, around four fifths of them singletons. This record belongs to a study of cytomegalovirus exposure and HLA in healthy donors. For the study at large: Clustering assigned approximately 79% of the approximately 370 genotyped donors to the Caucasian-associated ancestry cluster. General study results and limits: Per a later analysis, HLA-associated TCR beta chains showed more clonal expansion than other, equally common TCR beta chains. Most CMV-associated TCR beta chains appeared HLA-restricted in a later analysis.

This CDR3 comprises 17 residues. Trimming cost V 4 bases and J 5 bases, with 24 bases left between them. Germline V gene data show CDR1 as SGHAT and CDR2 as FQNNGV. The origin of this receptor is a boy aged 2 to 9 in good health and CMV-seronegative. The chain joins TRBV11-2 to TRBJ2-7, with D perhaps matching TRBD1 (5 bases). The sequencing sample was made of PBMCs. The CDR3 protein is CASSSQLGLGVFDEQYV. The CDR3, as DNA: TGTGCCAGCAGCTCCCAGCTGGGGCTAGGAGTCTTTGACGAGCAGTACGTC.